The text below deals with one T cell receptor beta chain. Its antigen is not identified. This sample stems from a study of cytomegalovirus exposure and HLA in healthy donors. Overall study context: In a previous analysis, 120 million or so unique TCR beta sequences were found from some 200 million T cells. Study-level results: In a later analysis, a missense DCLRE1C variant was linked to TCR beta V- and J-gene trimming.

The primer mix had 60 Vbeta and 13 Jbeta primers. Sequencing was performed with immunoSEQ multiplex PCR; in TCRdb, only in-frame clones are kept and a portion is missing. Here the sample spans roughly 150,000 clones, roughly 80% being singletons. The CDR3 consists of 16 residues. Between the trimmed V and J ends, which lost 4 bases and 10 bases, there was a span of 20 bases. Germline lookup yields CDR1 MNHEY and CDR2 SVGAGI. The receptor was isolated from a woman aged 40 to 50 in good health and CMV-seropositive. This sequence joins TRBV6-5 and TRBJ1-6; D possibly corresponds to TRBD1 (6 bases). Sequences were obtained from PBMCs. CDR3 sequence reads: CASSSDRPAGESPLHF. The DNA of the CDR3 is TGTGCCAGCAGTTCAGACAGGCCAGCGGGAGAGTCACCCCTCCACTTT.